The clone carrying this TCR beta chain occurred many times. The record originates from a study of T cells in Graves' hyperthyroidism and ophthalmopathy. The source material, RNA transcripts, was used to amplify TCR beta CDR3 regions. Using the HTBI primer set, a first-round RT-PCR was run on the TCR CDR3. One entry per CDR3 protein, called by TCRdb with MiXCR from the multiplex PCR reads. The sample shows hundreds of thousands of distinct CDR3 sequences, over 15% of them seen only once. CDR1 and CDR2 (germline): SNHLY, FYNNEI. V lost 7 bases, J lost 8 bases, and 13 bases stayed unmatched. There are 14 residues in the CDR3.

The chain has TRBV2 and TRBJ1-1; 7 bases are shared with TRBD1. The specimen was blood. The origin of this receptor is a woman aged 50 to 60 with Graves' hyperthyroidism that later progressed to Graves' ophthalmopathy. DNA for the CDR3: TGTGCCAGCAACCCTAGACAGGGACTTTCGGAAGCTTTCTTT. This gives the protein CASNPRQGLSEAFF.